This entry features one T cell receptor (beta chain) sequence. The antigen is unknown. Trimming took off 3 bases at V and 0 bases at J, with 11 bases between the two ends. Germline V gives CDR1 MGHRA, CDR2 YSYEKL. The length of the CDR3 is 15 residues. This sample is part of a study of T cell responses to AZD1222 COVID-19 vaccine. Study-level findings and limits: White British people made up most donors, females outnumbered males, and clonal diversity was possibly underestimated. Vaccine-related CD4 TCRs covered spike, predominating at 160-218 and 743-854. Two doses of AZD1222 preceded a rise in Spike-specific TCR breadth and depth. Among AZD1222 vaccinees, only 6 or 7 were seropositive at baseline.

TCRdb's copy holds only in-frame clones and misses some; the assay was immunoSEQ multiplex PCR. The data show over 150,000 clones, 85% to 95% seen once. This receptor was taken from an adult who received the MenACWY meningococcal vaccine as a control. The source was peripheral blood, collected 28 days after the second dose of the MenACWY control vaccine. This sequence joins TRBV4-1 and TRBJ2-5; D is possibly TRBD2 (5 bases). The CDR3 DNA follows: TGCGCCAGCAGCCAGAGCGGCTTGAACCAAGAGACCCAGTACTTC. Its protein product is CASSQSGLNQETQYF.